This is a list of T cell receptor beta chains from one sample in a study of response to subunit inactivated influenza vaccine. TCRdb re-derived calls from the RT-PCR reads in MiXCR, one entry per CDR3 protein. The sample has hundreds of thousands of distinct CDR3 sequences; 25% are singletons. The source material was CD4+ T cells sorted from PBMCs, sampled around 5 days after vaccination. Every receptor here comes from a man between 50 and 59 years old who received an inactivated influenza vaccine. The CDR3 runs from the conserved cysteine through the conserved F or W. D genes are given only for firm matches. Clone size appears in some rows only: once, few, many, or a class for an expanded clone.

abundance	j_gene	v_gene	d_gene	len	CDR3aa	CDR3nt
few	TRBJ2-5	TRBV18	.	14	CASSPTISMKTQYF	TGTGCCAGCTCACCCACAATTAGCATGAAGACCCAGTACTTC
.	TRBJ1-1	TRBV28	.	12	CASSGGGTEAFF	TGTGCCAGCAGTGGGGGGGGCACTGAAGCTTTCTTT
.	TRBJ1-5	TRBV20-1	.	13	CSAAPGNNQPQHF	TGCAGTGCCGCTCCGGGAAATAATCAGCCCCAGCATTTT
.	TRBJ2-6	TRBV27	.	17	CASSPGYRSDGANVLTF	TGTGCCAGCAGTCCGGGATATAGGTCGGATGGGGCCAACGTCCTGACTTTC
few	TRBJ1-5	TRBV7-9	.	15	CASSLGRRQDQPQHF	TGTGCCAGCAGCTTGGGTCGCAGACAGGATCAGCCCCAGCATTTT
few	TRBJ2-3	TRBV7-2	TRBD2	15	CASSLVLRGTDTQYF	TGTGCCAGCAGCTTAGTTTTGCGGGGGACAGATACGCAGTATTTT
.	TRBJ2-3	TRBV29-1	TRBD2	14	CSVGGRARADTQYF	TGCAGCGTTGGCGGGAGAGCAAGGGCAGATACGCAGTATTTT
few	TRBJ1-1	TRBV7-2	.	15	CASSQRDPGRTEAFF	TGTGCCAGCAGTCAGCGGGACCCGGGGAGGACTGAAGCTTTCTTT
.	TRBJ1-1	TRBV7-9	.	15	CASSLAGTKNTEAFF	TGTGCCAGCAGCTTAGCCGGGACAAAGAACACTGAAGCTTTCTTT
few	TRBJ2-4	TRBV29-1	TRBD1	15	CSVEAGTVGANIQYF	TGCAGCGTTGAAGCGGGGACAGTAGGTGCGAACATTCAGTACTTC
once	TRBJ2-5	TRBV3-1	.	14	CASSQGRLGETQYF	TGTGCCAGCAGCCAGGGTCGCTTGGGGGAGACCCAGTACTTC
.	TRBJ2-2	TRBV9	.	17	CASSVVAGVKGTGELFF	TGTGCCAGCAGCGTAGTGGCAGGGGTCAAGGGGACCGGGGAGCTGTTTTTT
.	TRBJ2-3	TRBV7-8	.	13	CASSNRHGDTQYF	TGTGCCAGCAGCAACCGGCACGGGGATACGCAGTATTTT
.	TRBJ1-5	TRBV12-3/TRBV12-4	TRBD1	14	CASSPGTDPQPQHF	TGTGCCAGCAGTCCGGGGACAGATCCCCAGCCCCAGCATTTT
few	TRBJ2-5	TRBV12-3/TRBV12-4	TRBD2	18	CASSLVRRGLAGEETQYF	TGTGCCAGCAGTTTGGTTCGTCGGGGACTAGCGGGTGAAGAGACCCAGTACTTC
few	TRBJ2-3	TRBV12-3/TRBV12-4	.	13	CASSFLGTDTQYF	TGTGCCAGCAGTTTCTTAGGGACAGATACGCAGTATTTT
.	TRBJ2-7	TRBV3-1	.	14	CASSPTGISYEQYF	TGTGCCAGCAGTCCGACAGGTATTTCCTACGAGCAGTACTTC
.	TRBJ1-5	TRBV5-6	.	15	CASSRGQYSNQPQHF	TGTGCCAGCAGCCGAGGACAGTATAGCAATCAGCCCCAGCATTTT
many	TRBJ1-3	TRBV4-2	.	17	CASSQEAGATSGNTIYF	TGTGCCAGCAGCCAAGAGGCGGGGGCGACCTCTGGAAACACCATATATTTT
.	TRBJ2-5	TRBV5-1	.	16	CASSLEGTGMGETQYF	TGCGCCAGCAGCTTGGAGGGTACAGGGATGGGAGAGACCCAGTACTTC
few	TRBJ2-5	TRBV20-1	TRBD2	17	CSAYGLAGETGQETQYF	TGCAGTGCTTACGGACTAGCGGGAGAAACCGGCCAAGAGACCCAGTACTTC
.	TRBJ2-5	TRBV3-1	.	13	CASSPPLLGTQYF	TGTGCCAGCAGCCCACCCCTCCTCGGGACCCAGTACTTC